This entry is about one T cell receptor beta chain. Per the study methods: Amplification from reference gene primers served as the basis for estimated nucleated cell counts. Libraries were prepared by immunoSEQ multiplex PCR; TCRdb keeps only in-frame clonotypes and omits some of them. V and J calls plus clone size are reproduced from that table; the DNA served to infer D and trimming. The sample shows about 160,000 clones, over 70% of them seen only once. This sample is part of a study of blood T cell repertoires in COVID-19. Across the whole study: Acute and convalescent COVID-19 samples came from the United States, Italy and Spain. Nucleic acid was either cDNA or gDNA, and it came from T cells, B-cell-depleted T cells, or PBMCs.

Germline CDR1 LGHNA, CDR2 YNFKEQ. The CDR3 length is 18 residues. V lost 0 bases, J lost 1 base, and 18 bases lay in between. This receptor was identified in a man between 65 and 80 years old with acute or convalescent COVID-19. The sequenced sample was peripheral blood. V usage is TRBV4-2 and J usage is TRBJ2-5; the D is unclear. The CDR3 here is CASSQDLARQNLQETQYF. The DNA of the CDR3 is TGTGCCAGCAGCCAAGATCTGGCAAGACAAAACCTCCAAGAGACCCAGTACTTC.